This TCR beta chain was found in a study of cytomegalovirus exposure and HLA in healthy donors. Primers: 60 Vbeta forward and 13 Jbeta reverse. Generated by immunoSEQ multiplex PCR, the TCRdb table keeps only in-frame clones and is missing some. The repertoire holds some 100,000 clones, with around 85% as singletons. This CDR3 is 16 amino acids long. In germline, CDR1 is LNHDA, CDR2 SQIVND (reference sequence). Deletions cut 7 bases from V and 6 bases from J, with 24 bases between. The chain uses TRBV19 and TRBJ1-1; D perhaps matches TRBD1 (6 bases). Sequencing was performed on PBMCs. The sequence came from a man in his thirties or forties in good health and CMV-seronegative. CDR3 nucleotides: TGTGCCAGTATCAAACAGGGTTTTAATCCTTTGGCTGAAGCTTTCTTT. Protein product: CASIKQGFNPLAEAFF.